What follows are 5 T cell receptor beta chains derived from one specimen sequenced in a study of human T cells and chemical hapten exposure. Time point denoted: pre-sensitization, week 0. Indicated treatment: therapeutic diphenylcyclopropenone sensitization with weekly scalp DPC. TCRdb called the RACE reads again in MiXCR, with one record for every CDR3 protein. The sample records fewer than 140,000 distinct CDR3 sequences, more than 10% being singletons. The source was whole blood, collected in connection with sensitization to the hapten diphenylcyclopropenone (DPC). These receptors all come from a woman aged 45-59 years with alopecia areata. Some clones in this sample may be carry-over from other donors' samples.

This clonotype showed up just a few times. The CDR3 region has the DNA TGTGCCAGCAGTTTAGGGGGACTAGTGAGCACCGGGGAGCTGTTTTTT. Translating it yields CASSLGGLVSTGELFF. The J gene is TRBJ2-2, the V gene TRBV28; TRBD2 agrees at 8 bases. CDR3 length: 16 residues. The ends lost 2 bases at V and 4 bases at J; junction bases unmatched: 6. From germline, CDR1 is MDHEN and CDR2 SYDVKM.

This clonotype was observed at least ten times. This chain connects TRBV4-3 to TRBJ1-2, with no clear D. V shed 4 bases and J shed 8 bases, with 20 bases lying between them. Germline CDR1 is LGHNA and CDR2 is YSLEER. This CDR3 has 15 residues. CDR3 sequence: CASSRGRSVSGGYTF. CDR3 DNA: TGCGCCAGCAGCCGTGGCCGATCGGTCTCTGGGGGCTACACCTTC.

This clonotype has ten or more counts. The rearrangement joins TRBV6-4 to TRBJ2-7; D is ambiguous. The V end was cut by 0 bases, the J end by 10 bases, with 16 bases between. CDR1 and CDR2 (germline): MRHNA, SNTAGT. This CDR3 has 14 residues. Written as DNA, the CDR3 is TGTGCCAGCAGTGACTCACCAGGACGCGAAAAACAGTACTTC. Encoded protein: CASSDSPGREKQYF.

The gene calls are TRBV19 and TRBJ1-1; possibly TRBD1 for D (6 bases). The CDR3 length is 18 residues. The germline V gene has CDR1 LNHDA and CDR2 SQIVND (reference sequence). V lost 3 bases to trimming and J lost 0 bases, with 20 bases between them. The CDR3 sequence is CASSIWLKTGKMNTEAFF. CDR3 DNA: TGTGCCAGTAGTATTTGGCTCAAGACAGGCAAGATGAACACTGAAGCTTTCTTT. Complete variable domain (other parts from reference TRBV19 and TRBJ1-1): DGGITQSPKYLFRKEGQNVTLSCEQNLNHDAMYWYRQDPGQGLRLIYYSQIVNDFQKGDIAEGYSVSREKKESFPLTVTSAQKNPTAFYLCASSIWLKTGKMNTEAFFGQGTRLTVV.

In this sample, this clonotype turned up many times. The chain couples TRBV29-1 to TRBJ2-1; possible D gene TRBD2, 5 bases. Germline lookup yields CDR1 SQVTM and CDR2 ANQGSEA. The V end lost 1 base, the J end lost 4 bases, and 11 bases lay between the germline ends. The CDR3 covers 14 residues. CDR3 nucleotide sequence: TGCAGCGTTGAAGCGGGAACCTCGTACAATGAGCAGTTCTTC. Residues: CSVEAGTSYNEQFF.